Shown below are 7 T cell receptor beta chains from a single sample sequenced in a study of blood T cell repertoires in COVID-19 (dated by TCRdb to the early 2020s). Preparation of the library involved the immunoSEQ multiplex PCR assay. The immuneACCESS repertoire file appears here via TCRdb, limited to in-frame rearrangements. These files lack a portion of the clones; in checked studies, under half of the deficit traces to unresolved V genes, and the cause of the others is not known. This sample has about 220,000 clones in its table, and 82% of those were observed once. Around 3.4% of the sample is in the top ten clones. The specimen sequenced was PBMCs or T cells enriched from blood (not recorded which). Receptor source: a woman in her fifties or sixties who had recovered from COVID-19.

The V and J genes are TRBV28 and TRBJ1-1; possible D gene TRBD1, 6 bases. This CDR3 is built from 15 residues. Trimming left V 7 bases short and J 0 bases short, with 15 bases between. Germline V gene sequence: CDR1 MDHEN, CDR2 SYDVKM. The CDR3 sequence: CASTGRGRMNTEAFF. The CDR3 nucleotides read TGTGCCAGCACTGGCAGGGGACGAATGAACACTGAAGCTTTCTTT.

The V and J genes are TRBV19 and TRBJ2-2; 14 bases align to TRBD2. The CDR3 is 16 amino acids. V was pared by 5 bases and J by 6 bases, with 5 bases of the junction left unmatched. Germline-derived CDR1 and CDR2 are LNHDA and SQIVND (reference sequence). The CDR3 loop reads CASSPRLAGGPGELFF. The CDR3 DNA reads TGTGCCAGTAGTCCAAGACTAGCGGGGGGGCCCGGGGAGCTGTTTTTT. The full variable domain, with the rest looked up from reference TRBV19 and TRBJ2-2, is DGGITQSPKYLFRKEGQNVTLSCEQNLNHDAMYWYRQDPGQGLRLIYYSQIVNDFQKGDIAEGYSVSREKKESFPLTVTSAQKNPTAFYLCASSPRLAGGPGELFFGEGSRLTVL.

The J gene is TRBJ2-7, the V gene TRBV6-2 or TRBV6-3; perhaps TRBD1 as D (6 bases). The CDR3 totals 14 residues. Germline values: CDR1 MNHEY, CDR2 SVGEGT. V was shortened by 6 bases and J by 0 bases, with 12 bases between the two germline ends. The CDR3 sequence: CASSRQAGSYEQYF. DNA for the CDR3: TGTGCCAGCAGCCGACAGGCGGGCTCCTACGAGCAGTACTTC.

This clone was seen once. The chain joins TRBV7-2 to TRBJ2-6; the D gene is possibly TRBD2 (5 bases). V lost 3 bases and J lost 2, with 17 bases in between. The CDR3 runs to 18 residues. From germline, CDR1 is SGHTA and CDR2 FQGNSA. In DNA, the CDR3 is TGTGCCAGCAGCTTGTATTCGGGGTTGGAAGCTGGGGCCAACGTCCTGACTTTC. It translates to CASSLYSGLEAGANVLTF.

The CDR3 region has the DNA TGCGCCAGCAGCTTGGCCAAGGGGGAAAAACTGTTTTTT. This gives the protein CASSLAKGEKLFF. The gene calls are TRBV5-1 and TRBJ1-4, with D possibly TRBD1 on 5 matching bases. Germline V gene sequence: CDR1 SGHRS, CDR2 YFSETQ. This CDR3 spans 13 amino acids. V was shortened by 0 bases and J by 8 bases, with 8 bases between the two germline ends.

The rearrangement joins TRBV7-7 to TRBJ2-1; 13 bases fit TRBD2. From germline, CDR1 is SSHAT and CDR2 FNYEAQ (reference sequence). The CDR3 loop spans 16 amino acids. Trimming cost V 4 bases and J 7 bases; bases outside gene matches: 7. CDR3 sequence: CASSSRTSGSRNEQFF. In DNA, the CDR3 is TGTGCCAGCAGCTCCCGGACTAGCGGGAGTAGGAATGAGCAGTTCTTC.

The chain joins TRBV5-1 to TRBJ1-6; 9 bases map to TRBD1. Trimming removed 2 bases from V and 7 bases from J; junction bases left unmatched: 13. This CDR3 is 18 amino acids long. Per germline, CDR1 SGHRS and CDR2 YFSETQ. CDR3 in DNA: TGCGCCAGCAGCTTTACGGGACAGGGCTCCCTGGGGAATTCACCCCTCCACTTT. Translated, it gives CASSFTGQGSLGNSPLHF.